This entry is about one T cell receptor (beta chain). The CDR3 totals 15 residues. Germline-derived CDR1 and CDR2 are MGHRA and YSYEKL. V lost 4 bases to trimming and J lost 9 bases, with 19 bases between them. The data derive from a study of blood T cell repertoires in COVID-19. Turning to the study itself: Donors in the United States, Italy and Spain gave samples during acute or convalescent COVID-19. PBMCs, B-cell-depleted T cells, or T cells were the source of the cDNA or gDNA that made up the material.

Per the original data handling: Reference gene primer amplification yielded estimated nucleated cell counts. Produced via immunoSEQ multiplex PCR; TCRdb's table is partial and in-frame only. D and trimming were read from the DNA, whereas the V and J calls and clone size are those reported in that table. The sample includes 100,000 to 150,000 clones, about 81% of them seen just once. This chain links TRBV4-1 with TRBJ1-5; D possibly corresponds to TRBD1 (5 bases). The sequencing sample was made of peripheral blood. This TCR was sampled from a woman between 50 and 59 years old with acute or convalescent COVID-19. The CDR3 loop reads CASSPDTGNQRPQHF. CDR3 nucleotides: TGCGCCAGCAGCCCGGACACTGGAAATCAGCGGCCCCAGCATTTT.